This T cell receptor (beta chain) was identified in a study of PD-L1 blockade in urothelial cancer. Overall study: Patients with male sex and bladder-origin urothelial cancer accounted for about 90% of the 29 enrolled.

Points from the study as a whole: Those with durable benefit had larger increases in tumor-associated blood clones at 3 weeks.

The CDR3 spans 14 residues. Trimming pared 6 bases from V and 2 bases from J, leaving 12 bases between. CDR1 is SGHDT and CDR2 is YYEEEE in the germline V gene. Note on this clone: Its antigen is as yet unknown.

The authors spiked synthetic TCR analog templates into each PCR. TCRdb keeps only in-frame clones here, not all; method: immunoSEQ multiplex PCR. Here the sample spans about 81,000 clones, around 92% being singletons. Time point given: pretreatment peripheral blood. For each patient, 1 to 8 samples were obtained, pretreatment and on-treatment. The chain carries TRBV5-6 and TRBJ2-1; unclear D gene. This clonotype was obtained from a woman aged 80 or over with urothelial cancer. Sequences were derived from PBMCs, sampled around atezolizumab (anti-PD-L1) treatment. The CDR3 nucleotides are TGTGCCAGCACCCTACTTAATCCCTACAATGAGCAGTTCTTC. This translates into CASTLLNPYNEQFF. The whole variable domain, filled in from reference TRBV5-6 and TRBJ2-1, reads DAGVTQSPTHLIKTRGQQVTLRCSPKSGHDTVSWYQQALGQGPQFIFQYYEEEERQRGNFPDRFSGHQFPNYSSELNVNALLLGDSALYLCASTLLNPYNEQFFGPGTRLTVL.